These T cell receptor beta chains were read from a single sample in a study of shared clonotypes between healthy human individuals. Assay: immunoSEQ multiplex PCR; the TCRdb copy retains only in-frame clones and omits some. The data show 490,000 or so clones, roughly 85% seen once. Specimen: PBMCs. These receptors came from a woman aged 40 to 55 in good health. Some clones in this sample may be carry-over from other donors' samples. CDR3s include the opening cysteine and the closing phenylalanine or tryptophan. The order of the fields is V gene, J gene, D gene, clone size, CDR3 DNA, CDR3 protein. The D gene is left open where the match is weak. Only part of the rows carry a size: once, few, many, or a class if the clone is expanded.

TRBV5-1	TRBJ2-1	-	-	TGCGCCAGCAGCTTGATACCTACCAATGAGCAGTTCTTC	CASSLIPTNEQFF
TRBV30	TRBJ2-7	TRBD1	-	TGTGCCTGGGGGACAGGAAGGTCCTACGAGCAGTACTTC	CAWGTGRSYEQYF
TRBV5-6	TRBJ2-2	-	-	TGTGCCAGCAGCCGAGGGGGAGGGAACACCGGGGAGCTGTTTTTT	CASSRGGGNTGELFF
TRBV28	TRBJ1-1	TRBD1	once	TGTGCCAGCAGTTTGCCCACGACGTGGACAGGGAGTAACCATGTTCTGAACACTGAAGCTTTCTTT	CASSLPTTWTGSNHVLNTEAFF
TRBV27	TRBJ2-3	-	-	TGTGCCAGCAGTCCAGACAGGGGCGGCGGGAGTTTGAGCACAGATACGCAGTATTTT	CASSPDRGGGSLSTDTQYF
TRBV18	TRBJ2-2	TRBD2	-	TGTGCCAGCTCAGTCGGACTAGCTGACACCGGGGAGCTGTTTTTT	CASSVGLADTGELFF
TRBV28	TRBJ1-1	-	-	TGTGCCAGCAGCCTCCTCCAGGGCTCAGAAGCTTTCTTT	CASSLLQGSEAFF
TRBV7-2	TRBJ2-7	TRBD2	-	TGTGCCAGCAGCCTTCCCGGGACTAGCGGGAGCTCCTACGAGCAGTACTTC	CASSLPGTSGSSYEQYF
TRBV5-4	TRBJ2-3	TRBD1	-	TGTGCCAGCAGCCCTGAACCGGGACAGGGAGCAGATACGCAGTATTTT	CASSPEPGQGADTQYF
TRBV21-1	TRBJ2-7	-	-	TGTGCCAGCAGCACCTTAGGGGGGCAGTACTTC	CASSTLGGQYF
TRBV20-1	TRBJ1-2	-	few	TGCAGTCCGCCAGGGAACTATGGCTACACCTTC	CSPPGNYGYTF
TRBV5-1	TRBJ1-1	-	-	TGCGCCAGCAGCTCCCACAGGGAAATGAACACTGAAGCTTTCTTT	CASSSHREMNTEAFF
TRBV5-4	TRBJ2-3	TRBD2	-	TGTGCCACGGGGAGGGTAGCGGGAGGGGATACGCAGTATTTT	CATGRVAGGDTQYF
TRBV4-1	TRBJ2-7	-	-	TGCGCCAGCAGCCAACTGGGGGTGGACTACGAGCAGTACTTC	CASSQLGVDYEQYF
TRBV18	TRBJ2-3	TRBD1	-	TGTGCCAGCTCACCACCAGGGGGCCAAAGAACAGATACGCAGTATTTT	CASSPPGGQRTDTQYF
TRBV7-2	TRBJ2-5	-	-	TGTGCCAGCAGCTTTAACCGGGACGAGACCCAGTACTTC	CASSFNRDETQYF
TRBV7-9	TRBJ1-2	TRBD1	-	TGTGCCAGCAGCCTCCAGGACAGGGCGCCCTATGGCTACACCTTC	CASSLQDRAPYGYTF
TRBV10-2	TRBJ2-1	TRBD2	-	TGCGCCAGCAGTGAGACTAGCGGGAGACGAAATGAGCAGTTCTTC	CASSETSGRRNEQFF
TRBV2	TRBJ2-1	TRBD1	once	TGTGCCAGCAGTCTACAGGGGGCGTTCAATGAGCAGTTCTTC	CASSLQGAFNEQFF
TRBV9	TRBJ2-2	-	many	TGTGCCAGCAGCGTAGCAAGGGCCGGGGAGCTGTTTTTT	CASSVARAGELFF
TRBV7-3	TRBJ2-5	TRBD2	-	TGTGCCAGCAGCTTAACGACTAGCGGGAGTGGGAAGACCCAGTACTTC	CASSLTTSGSGKTQYF
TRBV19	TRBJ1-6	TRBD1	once	TGTGCCAGTAGCCGATATCTAGCCGGGACAGGGGGTGGATCACCCCTCCACTTT	CASSRYLAGTGGGSPLHF
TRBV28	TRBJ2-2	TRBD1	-	TGTGCCAGCAGTTCCGACAGGGGTAGCACCGGGGAGCTGTTTTTT	CASSSDRGSTGELFF
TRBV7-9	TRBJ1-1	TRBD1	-	TGTGCCAGCAGCTCCTCTGACAGGGGGATTTACACTGAAGCTTTCTTT	CASSSSDRGIYTEAFF
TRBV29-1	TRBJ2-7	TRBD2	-	TGCAGCGCACTTCTAGCGGGCGATTACTACGAGCAGTACTTC	CSALLAGDYYEQYF
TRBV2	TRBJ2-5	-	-	TGTGCCAGCAGTGAGGGCTGGGAGACCCAGTACTTC	CASSEGWETQYF
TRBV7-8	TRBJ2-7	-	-	TGTGCCAGCAGCTTAGGGAGAAGCTACGAGCAGTACTTC	CASSLGRSYEQYF
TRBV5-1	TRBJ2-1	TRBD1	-	TGCGCCAGCAGCTTGACAGGGGGCGATGTTTCCTACAATGAGCAGTTCTTC	CASSLTGGDVSYNEQFF
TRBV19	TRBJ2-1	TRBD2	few	TGTGCCAGTACGTCCAGGGGACTAGCGAGGGACTACAATGAGCAGTTCTTC	CASTSRGLARDYNEQFF
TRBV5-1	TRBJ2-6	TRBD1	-	TGCGCCAGCAGCCCGGACAGGGCTGGGGCCAACGTCCTGACTTTC	CASSPDRAGANVLTF
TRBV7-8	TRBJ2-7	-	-	TGTGCCGTCTCCCCGCCAGGTTGGGTCTCCTACGAGCAGTACTTC	CAVSPPGWVSYEQYF
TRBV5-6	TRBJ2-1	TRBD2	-	TGTGCCAGCAGCTCTCCGGGACTAGCGGGGAGTTACAATGAGCAGTTCTTC	CASSSPGLAGSYNEQFF
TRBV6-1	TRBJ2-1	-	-	TGTGCCAGCAGTGAACTGGCTATTTCCTACAATGAGCAGTTCTTC	CASSELAISYNEQFF
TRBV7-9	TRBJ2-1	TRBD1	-	TGTGCCAGCAGCTTAATGGCTCAGGGGGCTGGTAAGCAGTTCTTC	CASSLMAQGAGKQFF
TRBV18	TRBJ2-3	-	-	TGTGCCAGCTCACCCTTAGACAGCACAGATACGCAGTATTTT	CASSPLDSTDTQYF
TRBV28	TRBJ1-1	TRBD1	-	TGTGCCAGCAGTACGACAGGGCCGAACACTGAAGCTTTCTTT	CASSTTGPNTEAFF
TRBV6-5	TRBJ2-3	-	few	TGTGCCAGCAGCGGGAACACAGATACGCAGTATTTT	CASSGNTDTQYF
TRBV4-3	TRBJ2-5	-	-	TGCGCCAGCAGCCAGGGGGCGTCGGGAGAGACCCAGTACTTC	CASSQGASGETQYF
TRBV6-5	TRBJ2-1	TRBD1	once	TGTGCCAGCAGTTACTCGGGGGACAGGGGCAATGAGCAGTTCTTC	CASSYSGDRGNEQFF
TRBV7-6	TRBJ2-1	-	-	TGTGCCAGCAGCCCCGGGCCCCACAATGAGCAGTTCTTC	CASSPGPHNEQFF
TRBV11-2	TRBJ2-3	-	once	TGTGCCAGCAGCTTAGTTACCGATACGCAGTATTTT	CASSLVTDTQYF
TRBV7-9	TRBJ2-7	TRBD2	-	TGTGCCAGCAGCTTATACCGGGGGACTAGCGGGTTTTACGAGCAGTACTTC	CASSLYRGTSGFYEQYF
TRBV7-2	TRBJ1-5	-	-	TGTGCCAGCAGCTTAGATGAGGTCGGGCCCCAGCATTTT	CASSLDEVGPQHF
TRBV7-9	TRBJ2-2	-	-	TGTGCCAGCTTCGGACTGAGTTTCACCGGGGAGCTGTTTTTT	CASFGLSFTGELFF
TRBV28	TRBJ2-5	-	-	TGTGCCAGCAGTTTACTTGCAGCTCAAGAGACCCAGTACTTC	CASSLLAAQETQYF
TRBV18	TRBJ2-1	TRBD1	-	TGTGCCAGCTCACCACCTCAGGGGGCGATTTACAATGAGCAGTTCTTC	CASSPPQGAIYNEQFF
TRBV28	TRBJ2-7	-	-	TGTGCCAGCAGTTTATACACGGGGTCCTACGAGCAGTACTTC	CASSLYTGSYEQYF
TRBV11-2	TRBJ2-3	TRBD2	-	TGTGCCAGCAGCTTAGGGGCTAGCGGGACTAGGGGCACAGATACGCAGTATTTT	CASSLGASGTRGTDTQYF
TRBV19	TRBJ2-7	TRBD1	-	TGTGCCAGTAGCATGCTGACAGGGACGACCTACGAGCAGTACTTC	CASSMLTGTTYEQYF
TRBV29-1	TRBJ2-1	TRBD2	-	TGCAGCGTTACGGGACTAGCGTCCTACAATGAGCAGTTCTTC	CSVTGLASYNEQFF
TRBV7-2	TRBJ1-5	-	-	TGTGCCAGCAGCTTCGGGGCCTGGAATCAGCCCCAGCATTTT	CASSFGAWNQPQHF
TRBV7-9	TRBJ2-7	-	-	TGTGCCAGCAGCTTAACGCGGGATTACGAGCAGTACTTC	CASSLTRDYEQYF
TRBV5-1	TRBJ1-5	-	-	TGCGCCAGCAGCCCAGGGGTGTTGGGCAATCAGCCCCAGCATTTT	CASSPGVLGNQPQHF
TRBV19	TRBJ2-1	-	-	TGTGCCAGTAGTATGGGGGACGACTACAATGAGCAGTTCTTC	CASSMGDDYNEQFF
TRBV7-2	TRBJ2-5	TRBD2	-	TGTGCCAGCAGACCGGGACTAGCAGGAGAGACCCAGTACTTC	CASRPGLAGETQYF